This paragraph reports one T cell receptor (beta chain). Its target is not known. The data belong to a study of cytomegalovirus exposure and HLA in healthy donors. Study context: Prior work identified 95 million to 120 million unique TCR beta sequences in roughly 180 million T cells. Notes on the study in general: CMV serostatus was the only recorded immune exposure for donors. Using the classifier, cytomegalovirus status was reportedly diagnosed with high specificity and sensitivity.

The PCR ran on 60 Vbeta and 13 Jbeta primers. Clones were read by immunoSEQ multiplex PCR, and TCRdb kept only the in-frame ones, dropping some. The sample holds about 150,000 clones, roughly three quarters seen once. Sequencing was performed on PBMCs. The sequence was collected from a man aged 25-45 years in good health and CMV-seropositive.

The CDR3 bases are TGTGCCTCCTCCACCGGGGAACCCGGGGCCTACAATGAGCAGTTCTTC. This codes for CASSTGEPGAYNEQFF. The chain combines TRBV30 with TRBJ2-1, with D possibly being TRBD2 (5 bases). Trimming removed 7 bases from V and 2 bases from J, with 21 bases in between. The CDR3 runs to 16 residues. Germline-derived CDR1 and CDR2 are GTSNPN and SVGIG (reference sequence).